This T cell receptor (beta chain) was profiled in a study of STAT3 mutations in large granular lymphocyte leukemia. The study's findings and limits: At least one immunodominant TCR beta clonotype appeared in every T-cell large granular lymphocyte leukemia patient.

This clone has a handful of counts. What it recognizes is unknown. TCRbeta libraries averaged around 42,000 productive templates per sample. The repertoire was sequenced with immunoSEQ multiplex PCR; TCRdb's copy has only in-frame clones and lacks some. The sample has 25,000 to 30,000 clones; about 80% are singletons. V was clipped by 2 bases and J by 0 bases, with 5 bases between them. The CDR3 contains 14 residues. Germline loops: CDR1 SEHNR, CDR2 FQNEAQ (reference sequence). This TCR was sampled from a woman between 45 and 60 years old with T-cell large granular lymphocyte leukemia. Some clones in this sample may be carry-over from other donors' samples. The chain combines TRBV7-9 with TRBJ1-3; D ambiguous. The sample was peripheral blood mononuclear cells. In DNA form, the CDR3 reads TGTGCCAGCAGCTTACATAGCTCTGGAAACACCATATATTTT. This encodes CASSLHSSGNTIYF.